This T cell receptor beta chain was found in a study of PD-L1 blockade in urothelial cancer. Overall study context: In terms of prior chemotherapy, patients had received 0 to 3 regimens. Treatment start was followed by blood analysis at 3 weeks (second dose) and again at 6 weeks.

Some clones are missing from TCRdb's copy, which holds only in-frame ones; the method was immunoSEQ multiplex PCR. The data contain roughly 100,000 clones, around four fifths of them singletons. General study findings and limits: Clonality of blood TCR below the median before treatment predicted better survival. For durable-benefit patients, tumor-associated blood clones expanded more at 3 weeks.

The sample's time point: peripheral blood 6 weeks after treatment start. Germline CDR1 is SGHAT and CDR2 is FQNNGV. J gave up 7 bases and V 5 bases, and 8 bases lay outside the gene matches. The CDR3 contains 14 residues. Details on this clone: Its specificity is unknown.

The rearrangement uses TRBV11-2 and TRBJ1-1, with 9 positions matching TRBD1. The receptor comes from a man in his 70s with urothelial cancer. The material was PBMCs, obtained around atezolizumab (anti-PD-L1) treatment. CDR3 DNA: TGTGCCAGCAGCAAAACAGGGGGCCCCGTTGAAGCTTTCTTT. Protein product: CASSKTGGPVEAFF.